Following are 15 T cell receptor beta chains from one sample sequenced in a study of blood T cell repertoires in COVID-19. The repertoire was sequenced with immunoSEQ multiplex PCR; TCRdb's copy has only in-frame clones and lacks some. The data contain around 250,000 clones, roughly nine tenths of them singletons. What was sequenced was peripheral blood. The receptors here all came from a man in his fifties or sixties with acute or convalescent COVID-19.

V and J are TRBV6-2 or TRBV6-3 and TRBJ1-1, with TRBD1 identical over 9 bases. CDR3 length equals 15 residues. From germline, CDR1 is MNHEY and CDR2 SVGEGT. The J segment lost 2 bases and the V segment lost 5 bases, leaving 6 bases of the junction unmatched. The DNA of the CDR3 is TGTGCCAGCAGTCCGGGACAGGGAGGCAACACTGAAGCTTTCTTT. Translation gives CASSPGQGGNTEAFF.

The chain uses TRBV6-2 or TRBV6-3 and TRBJ2-7; 10 nucleotides agree with TRBD1. The CDR3 runs 14 residues. J lost 4 bases, V lost 6 bases, and 6 bases had no gene match. Per germline, CDR1 MNHEY and CDR2 SVGEGT. The CDR3 coding sequence is TGTGCCAGCAGCGACAGGGGGCGCATATACGAGCAGTACTTC. It codes for CASSDRGRIYEQYF.

This chain joins TRBV5-8 and TRBJ1-1, with D perhaps matching TRBD1 (6 bases). The V end was cut by 3 bases, the J end by 0 bases, with 18 bases between. Germline V gene data show CDR1 as SGHTS and CDR2 as YDEGEE. The CDR3 spans 17 residues. CDR3 DNA sequence: TGTGCCAGCAGCTACATCTCCAGCTGGACAGTGAACACTGAAGCTTTCTTT. Protein: CASSYISSWTVNTEAFF.

V and J are TRBV6-5 and TRBJ2-7; D is undetermined. This CDR3 has 14 amino acids. Germline V CDR1 and CDR2: MNHEY, SVGAGI. V lost 5 bases to trimming and J lost 1 base, with 12 bases between them. This chain's CDR3 is CASSRSGSSYEQYF. CDR3 DNA: TGTGCCAGCAGTCGAAGTGGCTCTTCCTACGAGCAGTACTTC.

This chain uses TRBV3-1 (or the pseudogene TRBV3-2) with TRBJ1-2; D remains unclear. The germline V gene encodes CDR1 LGHDT and CDR2 YNNKEL (reference sequence). The CDR3 runs to 13 residues. V was trimmed by 1 base and J by 5 bases, leaving 8 bases between them. The chain's CDR3 is CASSQGSGYGYTF. DNA for the CDR3: TGTGCCAGCAGCCAAGGCTCGGGTTATGGCTACACCTTC.

A few counts support this clone. This chain connects TRBV27 to TRBJ1-5; D perhaps matches TRBD1 (5 bases). V lost 5 bases to trimming and J lost 4 bases, with 9 bases between them. This CDR3 region has 13 residues. Germline V lookup: CDR1 MNHEY, CDR2 SMNVEV (reference sequence). The CDR3, as DNA: TGTGCCAGCAGTCCCCAGGGAAATCAGCCCCAGCATTTT. It translates to CASSPQGNQPQHF.

V gene TRBV10-3 combines with J gene TRBJ1-1, with D unresolved. This CDR3 is built from 15 residues. Per the germline V gene, CDR1 is ENHRY and CDR2 is SYGVKD. Trimming shortened V by 5 bases and J by 2 bases, and 15 bases separated the two germline ends. CDR3 sequence (DNA): TGTGCCATCAGTCAAGAGCGGAATTCAAACACTGAAGCTTTCTTT. It translates to CAISQERNSNTEAFF.

This clone was found many times. The chain combines TRBV5-1 with TRBJ1-5, with a weak D call TRBD1 (6 bases). Germline CDR1 reads SGHRS; CDR2 reads YFSETQ. The CDR3 loop spans 14 amino acids. Trimming took 6 bases from V and 4 from J, leaving 14 bases between them. The CDR3 region is CASKEGGENQPQHF. The CDR3 DNA follows: TGCGCCAGCAAAGAGGGGGGGGAAAATCAGCCCCAGCATTTT.

The chain is built from TRBV28 and TRBJ1-3; no reliable D call. V lost 3 bases, J lost 5 bases, and 11 bases lay in between. The germline V gene encodes CDR1 MDHEN and CDR2 SYDVKM. There are 14 residues in the CDR3. The CDR3 reads CASSLGPGRNTIYF. In DNA form, the CDR3 reads TGTGCCAGCAGTTTGGGTCCAGGTCGAAACACCATATATTTT.

The chain joins TRBV10-3 to TRBJ1-1; 11 bases line up with TRBD1. Germline lookup yields CDR1 ENHRY and CDR2 SYGVKD. There are 16 residues in the CDR3. V trimming: 6 bases; J trimming: 1 base; junction bases outside the gene matches: 7. For the CDR3, the DNA is TGTGCCATCAGAGGACAGGGGGCCGGGGGGAACACTGAAGCTTTCTTT. Translated, it gives CAIRGQGAGGNTEAFF.

The genes are TRBV7-2 and TRBJ1-2, with TRBD1 matching 7 bases. V dropped 1 base and J dropped 5; count of bases not matched to a gene: 13. Germline values: CDR1 SGHTA, CDR2 FQGNSA. The CDR3 runs to 17 residues. The CDR3 DNA reads TGTGCCAGCAGCTTAGTGATTCGGGAGGGGGCTCGGTATGGCTACACCTTC. This codes for CASSLVIREGARYGYTF.

This chain joins TRBV19 and TRBJ2-4; 7 positions agree with TRBD1. V shed 5 bases and J 4 bases; nucleotides not matched to a gene: 5. The CDR3 totals 14 residues. Per the germline V gene, CDR1 is LNHDA and CDR2 is SQIVND (reference sequence). The CDR3 is CASSPGGGKNIQYF. DNA of the CDR3: TGTGCCAGTAGTCCAGGGGGTGGAAAAAACATTCAGTACTTC. Variable domain in full (rest from reference TRBV19 and TRBJ2-4): DGGITQSPKYLFRKEGQNVTLSCEQNLNHDAMYWYRQDPGQGLRLIYYSQIVNDFQKGDIAEGYSVSREKKESFPLTVTSAQKNPTAFYLCASSPGGGKNIQYFGAGTRLSVL.

CDR3 region: CASSLLWGRSYEQYF. The CDR3 bases are TGTGCCAGCAGTTTATTATGGGGCAGATCCTACGAGCAGTACTTC. This chain joins TRBV28 and TRBJ2-7, with D perhaps TRBD1 (5 bases). Germline CDR1 reads MDHEN; CDR2 reads SYDVKM. Between the trimmed V and J ends, which lost 1 base and 1 base, there was a span of 11 bases. CDR3 length: 15 amino acids.

The V gene is TRBV7-2, the J gene TRBJ1-1; 7 bases are shared with TRBD1. This CDR3 comprises 14 residues. V lost 5 bases, J lost 0 bases, and 3 bases stayed unmatched. Germline CDR1 reads SGHTA; CDR2 reads FQGNSA. CDR3: CASSRTGLNTEAFF. CDR3 in DNA: TGTGCCAGCAGCCGGACAGGTTTGAACACTGAAGCTTTCTTT.

The chain links TRBV5-1 to TRBJ2-2, with D uncertain. Between the trimmed V and J ends, which lost 5 bases and 7 bases, there was a span of 12 bases. This CDR3 is built from 13 residues. Germline-derived CDR1 and CDR2 are SGHRS and YFSETQ. The CDR3 sequence is CASSLLAFGELFF. The CDR3 nucleotides read TGCGCCAGCAGTTTACTTGCCTTCGGGGAGCTGTTTTTT.